The TCR beta chain under discussion was sequenced for a study of persistence of HIV-infected CD4 T cells. In regard to this clone: Its antigen is not known.

The stimulus was lysate of CMV-infected fibroblasts, around 10 ug/mL. CD40L/CD69 double-negative CD45RO-high memory CD4+ T cells were collected. Plasma HIV-1 RNA stayed below 50 copies/mL for at least 4 years. This was the immunoSEQ version 4 assay in survey mode. Repertoires were generated with immunoSEQ multiplex PCR, while TCRdb's copy carries only in-frame clones and drops some. The sample shows 50,000 or so clones, more than 60% of them seen only once. The sequencing used CD4+ T cells sorted from PBMCs after approximately 19-hour stimulation, collected from a patient who received antiretroviral therapy. The origin of this receptor is an adult man with HIV who was CMV-seropositive.

This CDR3 reads CASSYRGHTEAFF. DNA of the CDR3: TGTGCCAGCAGTTACAGGGGGCACACTGAAGCTTTCTTT. The chain employs TRBV6-4 and TRBJ1-1; 9 bases align to TRBD1. Germline V gene lookup returns CDR1 MRHNA and CDR2 SNTAGT. The CDR3 has 13 residues. With 5 bases clipped from V and 3 bases from J, the junction kept 1 base outside the gene matches.